This TCR beta chain was retrieved from a study of CD8 T cells in ankylosing spondylitis. Researchers built TCR beta libraries using quantitative 5'-RACE with molecular barcodes. In TCRdb, the 5' RACE reads were re-called with MiXCR into one record per CDR3 protein. The table includes 200,000 to 300,000 distinct CDR3 sequences, around 9.2% detected once. Germline loops: CDR1 SGHTA, CDR2 FQGNSA. V lost 4 bases and J lost 5; bases outside the gene matches: 7. The CDR3 extends over 14 amino acids. Overall study results and limits: There was reportedly significant enrichment of clones that were disease-linked in matched ankylosing spondylitis synovial fluid.

In its sample, this clonotype was seen a few times. Its antigen is currently unknown. The source of this sequence is a male donor with ankylosing spondylitis or in good health (not recorded which). The V gene is TRBV7-2, the J gene TRBJ1-2; 7 positions agree with TRBD1. Sequenced material: blood, either unsorted or a sorted T cell fraction (not recorded which). Written as DNA, the CDR3 is TGTGCCAGCAGCTCCTTAGGGGGCAAGTATGGCTACACCTTC. Encoded protein: CASSSLGGKYGYTF.